This T cell receptor beta chain was captured in a study of blood T cell repertoires in COVID-19. There are 17 residues in the CDR3. V lost 8 bases, J lost 5 bases, and 11 bases stayed unmatched. CDR1 is MDHEN, CDR2 SYDVKM, per germline. Data came from immunoSEQ multiplex PCR; TCRdb stores just in-frame clones and leaves some out. The sample has about 100,000 clones, around four fifths seen once. Sequencing was done on a sample of peripheral blood. The chain uses TRBV28 and TRBJ2-3; 15 bases are a match to TRBD2. The TCR sequence derives from a woman aged 70 to 79 with acute or convalescent COVID-19. In DNA form, the CDR3 reads TGTGCCAGCCGTCGGACTAGCGGGGGGGTAGGTGGAGATACGCAGTATTTT. The encoded protein is CASRRTSGGVGGDTQYF.